This is a list of T cell receptor beta chains from one sample in a study of T cells in Graves' hyperthyroidism and ophthalmopathy. Each CDR3 protein is one row after TCRdb ran MiXCR on the multiplex PCR reads. The data hold 540,000 or so distinct CDR3 sequences, with under 60% observed a single time. Sequencing used peripheral blood or thyroid tissue (not recorded which). Receptors were obtained from an adult woman with Graves' disease, either hyperthyroidism or ophthalmopathy (not recorded which). The CDR3 runs from the conserved cysteine through the conserved F or W. A D gene is named only where the DNA matches it firmly. Size is stated for part of the rows, as once, few or many counts, or as a class when the clone is expanded.

V: TRBV5-1; size: .; J: TRBJ1-2; D: .; CDR3: CASGLTAYGYTF; DNA: TGCGCCAGCGGCCTGACAGCGTATGGCTACACCTTC
V: TRBV6-5; size: many; J: TRBJ1-1; D: .; CDR3: CATNRGSRDGTEAFF; DNA: TGTGCCACCAATCGCGGATCCAGGGACGGAACTGAAGCTTTCTTT
V: TRBV29-1; size: .; J: TRBJ2-1; D: .; CDR3: CSVAGTFSYNEQFF; DNA: TGCAGCGTTGCCGGGACGTTCTCCTACAATGAGCAGTTCTTC
V: TRBV10-3; size: .; J: TRBJ2-5; D: .; CDR3: CAISEEGTAETQYF; DNA: TGTGCCATCAGTGAGGAGGGGACGGCGGAGACCCAGTACTTC
V: TRBV9; size: once; J: TRBJ2-2; D: .; CDR3: CASSGGEVDTGELFF; DNA: TGTGCCAGCAGCGGCGGAGAAGTGGACACCGGGGAGCTGTTTTTT
V: TRBV5-1; size: many; J: TRBJ2-2; D: .; CDR3: CASRGADGELFF; DNA: TGCGCCAGCCGGGGGGCGGACGGGGAGCTGTTTTTT
V: TRBV7-2; size: .; J: TRBJ1-5; D: TRBD1; CDR3: CASSSRQGRPQHF; DNA: TGTGCCAGCAGCTCTAGACAGGGACGGCCCCAGCATTTT
V: TRBV12-3/TRBV12-4; size: many; J: TRBJ1-6; D: TRBD1; CDR3: CASRPGGDSPLHF; DNA: TGTGCCAGCAGACCAGGGGGAGATTCACCCCTCCACTTT
V: TRBV27; size: many; J: TRBJ1-5; D: TRBD1; CDR3: CASSLRGGQGRHF; DNA: TGTGCCAGCAGTTTACGCGGGGGACAGGGAAGGCATTTT
V: TRBV6-5; size: once; J: TRBJ2-7; D: .; CDR3: CASSYGQGPHFREQYF; DNA: TGTGCCAGCAGTTACGGCCAGGGCCCCCATTTTCGAGAGCAGTACTTC
V: TRBV3-1; size: many; J: TRBJ2-7; D: .; CDR3: CASSQESLNEQYF; DNA: TGTGCCAGCAGCCAAGAATCTTTGAACGAGCAGTACTTC
V: TRBV2; size: few; J: TRBJ1-5; D: .; CDR3: CASSEQAASQPQHF; DNA: TGTGCCAGCAGTGAACAGGCCGCGTCTCAGCCCCAGCATTTT
V: TRBV10-1; size: .; J: TRBJ1-1; D: TRBD1; CDR3: CASRPHGPGQGNTEAFF; DNA: TGCGCCAGCCGACCCCATGGGCCGGGACAGGGAAACACTGAAGCTTTCTTT
V: TRBV10-3; size: many; J: TRBJ1-1; D: .; CDR3: CATVPGGDTEAFF; DNA: TGTGCCACCGTCCCGGGGGGTGACACTGAAGCTTTCTTT
V: TRBV28; size: few; J: TRBJ1-2; D: .; CDR3: CASSLGAVWGYTF; DNA: TGTGCCAGCAGTTTAGGGGCTGTATGGGGCTACACCTTC
V: TRBV10-3; size: .; J: TRBJ2-5; D: .; CDR3: CAISGNRQETQYF; DNA: TGTGCCATCTCCGGGAACAGACAAGAGACCCAGTACTTC
V: TRBV9; size: .; J: TRBJ1-2; D: .; CDR3: CASSVGGQLNYGYTF; DNA: TGTGCCAGCAGCGTAGGAGGACAGTTAAACTATGGCTACACCTTC